These 29 T cell receptor beta chains came from one sample sequenced in a study of neoadjuvant anti-PD-1 for oral cavity cancer. The time point here: after neoadjuvant nivolumab, at surgical resection. TCRdb's table, derived via immunoSEQ multiplex PCR, lists solely in-frame clones and lacks some. The table records about 39,000 clones, 75% to 80% of them present only once. The specimen was PBMCs, collected after nivolumab (anti-PD-1) treatment. The receptors here all came from a person aged 40 to 85 with oral cavity squamous cell carcinoma.

The J gene is TRBJ1-2, the V gene TRBV6-1; TRBD1 might be the D (5 bases). This CDR3 is built from 15 residues. The germline CDR1 and CDR2 sequences are MNHNS and SASEGT. Trimming took 4 bases from V and 2 from J, leaving 14 bases between them. In DNA, the CDR3 is TGTGCCAGCAGTGTAGGTGGGGCTTTCAACTATGGCTACACCTTC. Protein sequence: CASSVGGAFNYGYTF.

In its sample, this clone was seen a few times. This chain connects TRBV7-8 to TRBJ2-1; either TRBD1 or TRBD2 may supply D (7 bases each). The length of the CDR3 is 14 residues. The germline V gene has CDR1 SGHVS and CDR2 FQNEAQ. Trimming pared 2 bases from V and 9 bases from J, leaving 14 bases between. For the CDR3, the DNA is TGTGCCAGCAGCTTAATAGGGGGCGGGGGTGAGCAGTTCTTC. Encoded protein: CASSLIGGGGEQFF.

V and J are TRBV4-1 and TRBJ2-5; 8 nucleotides line up with TRBD2. The CDR3 runs to 17 residues. CDR1 and CDR2 from the germline V gene are MGHRA and YSYEKL. Germline trimming cut 1 base from V and 5 bases from J; bases unmatched to any gene: 12. The chain's CDR3 is CASSQVGSGGAVETQYF. CDR3 coding DNA: TGCGCCAGCAGCCAAGTTGGATCCGGGGGGGCCGTGGAGACCCAGTACTTC.

This clone was recorded a few times. V usage is TRBV29-1 and J usage is TRBJ1-5, with D possibly being TRBD1 (6 bases). The CDR3 is 13 residues long. V lost 7 bases and J 7 bases, leaving 17 bases between the germline ends. CDR1 is SQVTM, CDR2 ANQGSEA, per germline. The chain's CDR3 is CSASAGAGQPQHF. In DNA, the CDR3 is TGCAGCGCGAGTGCGGGGGCGGGACAGCCCCAGCATTTT.

The V and J genes are TRBV30 and TRBJ2-2; 8 positions agree with TRBD2. Germline trimming cut 2 bases from V and 0 bases from J; bases unmatched to any gene: 8. Germline values: CDR1 GTSNPN, CDR2 SVGIG (reference sequence). CDR3 size: 17 residues. Here the CDR3 DNA reads TGTGCCTGGAGTACACACTTAGCGGGACCGAACACCGGGGAGCTGTTTTTT. Its protein is CAWSTHLAGPNTGELFF. Using reference TRBV30 and TRBJ2-2 for the parts outside the CDR3, the full variable domain is SQTIHQWPATLVQPVGSPLSLECTVEGTSNPNLYWYRQAAGRGLQLLFYSVGIGQISSEVPQNLSASRPQDRQFILSSKKLLLSDSGFYLCAWSTHLAGPNTGELFFGEGSRLTVL.

The chain uses TRBV10-2 and TRBJ1-1, with D perhaps matching TRBD1 (6 bases). V lost 8 bases to trimming and J lost 4 bases, with 14 bases between them. Germline V CDR1 and CDR2: WSHSY, SAAADI. The CDR3 is 13 residues long. CDR3 in amino acids: CASLGGRGTEAFF. The CDR3 DNA follows: TGCGCCAGCCTGGGGGGCAGGGGCACTGAAGCTTTCTTT.

This clone has just one count. CDR3 in amino acids: CASSPQPGPSGAFF. CDR3 DNA: TGTGCCAGCAGTCCACAACCCGGACCTTCGGGAGCTTTCTTT. The chain combines TRBV2 with TRBJ1-1, with D hard to call. The CDR3 is made up of 14 amino acids. V lost 5 bases and J 10 bases, leaving 20 bases between the germline ends. CDR1 is SNHLY, CDR2 FYNNEI, per germline.

The rearrangement joins TRBV18 to TRBJ2-7, with D maybe TRBD1 (7 bases). The CDR3 has 12 residues. CDR1 is KGHSH and CDR2 is LQKENI in the germline V gene. V was pared by 5 bases and J by 9 bases, with 14 bases between. CDR3 bases: TGTGCCAGCTCATCGGACCAGGGGGGGCAGTACTTC. Amino acid sequence: CASSSDQGGQYF.

The rearrangement uses TRBV5-1 and TRBJ2-2; D call uncertain. V was shortened by 1 base and J by 0 bases, with 7 bases between the two germline ends. Germline V lookup: CDR1 SGHRS, CDR2 YFSETQ. CDR3 length: 15 residues. CDR3 sequence reads: CASSLTVTNTGELFF. The CDR3 DNA is TGCGCCAGCAGCTTGACCGTAACGAACACCGGGGAGCTGTTTTTT.

This chain joins TRBV5-1 and TRBJ1-5; D is possibly TRBD1 (6 bases). This CDR3 region has 14 residues. Germline CDR1 reads SGHRS; CDR2 reads YFSETQ. Trimming removed 4 bases at V and 1 base at J, with 9 bases between. The CDR3 DNA reads as TGCGCCAGCAGCCTGGACAGAAGCAATCAGCCCCAGCATTTT. Translated, it gives CASSLDRSNQPQHF.

The chain couples TRBV19 to TRBJ2-2; 8 nucleotides match TRBD1. The CDR3 spans 16 residues. Trimming cost V 4 bases and J 5 bases; bases outside gene matches: 9. In germline, CDR1 is LNHDA, CDR2 SQIVND (reference sequence). This CDR3 is CASSTPGDRRTGELFF. As DNA, the CDR3 is TGTGCCAGTAGTACCCCAGGGGACAGGAGAACCGGGGAGCTGTTTTTT.

This chain uses TRBV2 with TRBJ1-6; tentative D call: TRBD1 (6 bases). With 3 bases removed from V and 6 bases from J, the gap between germline ends came to 9 bases. This CDR3 has 14 amino acids. Germline loops: CDR1 SNHLY, CDR2 FYNNEI. CDR3 coding DNA: TGTGCCAGCAGTGACGACAGGAGTAATTCACCCCTCCACTTT. Amino acids: CASSDDRSNSPLHF.

The rearrangement joins TRBV5-4 to TRBJ1-6; no reliable D call. Trimming shortened V by 0 bases and J by 7 bases, and 5 bases separated the two germline ends. Germline V gene lookup returns CDR1 SGHNT and CDR2 YYREEE (reference sequence). This CDR3 spans 13 amino acids. The CDR3 sequence is CASSLVENSPLHF. In DNA form, the CDR3 reads TGTGCCAGCAGCTTGGTAGAAAATTCACCCCTCCACTTT.

This clone was seen more than once but under ten times. The V and J genes are TRBV7-9 and TRBJ2-1; D gene unclear. The germline gives CDR1 SEHNR, CDR2 FQNEAQ (reference sequence). V was clipped by 2 bases and J by 3 bases, with 5 bases between them. This CDR3 contains 13 residues. CDR3 sequence: CASSLRDYNEQFF. The CDR3 DNA reads as TGTGCCAGCAGCTTAAGGGACTACAATGAGCAGTTCTTC.

This clone appeared a few times. This chain links TRBV27 with TRBJ2-7; 12 bases align to TRBD2. Trimming cost V 0 bases and J 0 bases; bases outside gene matches: 3. CDR1 MNHEY and CDR2 SMNVEV come from the germline V gene (reference sequence). The CDR3 loop spans 17 amino acids. CDR3: CASSLSLAGGPSYEQYF. The CDR3 bases are TGTGCCAGCAGTTTATCCCTAGCGGGAGGGCCCTCCTACGAGCAGTACTTC.

The chain employs TRBV7-9 and TRBJ2-1; 15 bases fit TRBD2. CDR3 length: 17 amino acids. Germline trimming cut 11 bases from V and 4 bases from J; bases unmatched to any gene: 12. Germline CDR1 and CDR2: SEHNR and FQNEAQ (reference sequence). The CDR3 sequence is CASGRTSGRVLYNEQFF. The CDR3 DNA reads as TGTGCCTCTGGACGGACTAGCGGGAGGGTGCTTTACAATGAGCAGTTCTTC.

The chain combines TRBV7-9 with TRBJ2-7; no definite D call. V lost 3 bases and J lost 4, with 7 bases in between. Germline V CDR1 and CDR2: SEHNR, FQNEAQ (reference sequence). CDR3 size: 12 residues. The CDR3 coding sequence is TGTGCCAGCAGCTTTACAAGTTACGAGCAGTACTTC. Amino acid sequence: CASSFTSYEQYF.

The chain employs TRBV28 and TRBJ1-1, with 8 bases identical to TRBD1. The CDR3 runs 14 residues. Germline trimming cut 3 bases from V and 8 bases from J; bases unmatched to any gene: 8. Looked up from germline, CDR1 is MDHEN and CDR2 is SYDVKM. DNA for the CDR3: TGTGCCAGCAGTTTGAAACCAGGGGGCGACGAAGCTTTCTTT. This codes for CASSLKPGGDEAFF.

The chain links TRBV6-5 to TRBJ1-3, with D possibly TRBD1 on 6 matching bases. Germline V lookup: CDR1 MNHEY, CDR2 SVGAGI. V lost 6 bases and J lost 2, with 11 bases in between. CDR3 size: 14 residues. CDR3 residues: CASSPPGAGNTIYF. CDR3 sequence (DNA): TGTGCCAGCAGCCCTCCAGGGGCTGGAAACACCATATATTTT.

The CDR3 bases are TGTGCCAGCAGAGGGGACCGCACAGGCTCCTATAATTCACCCCTCCACTTT. It translates to CASRGDRTGSYNSPLHF. The rearrangement links TRBV2 to TRBJ1-6, with TRBD1 as a possible D gene (5 bases). Per germline, CDR1 SNHLY and CDR2 FYNNEI. The length of the CDR3 is 17 residues. V lost 6 bases, J lost 0 bases, and 15 bases lay in between.

This chain joins TRBV11-2 and TRBJ2-3; TRBD1 matches at 7 bases. The junction had 11 bases not matched to a gene; V was cut back by 5 bases and J by 3 bases. CDR1 and CDR2 from the germline V gene are SGHAT and FQNNGV. The CDR3 is made up of 16 amino acids. CDR3 sequence reads: CASSPDRAVSTDTQYF. Written as DNA, the CDR3 is TGTGCCAGCAGCCCTGACAGGGCCGTTTCGACAGATACGCAGTATTTT.

The rearrangement joins TRBV2 to TRBJ1-3, with 9 bases lining up with TRBD1. This CDR3 comprises 16 residues. The germline gives CDR1 SNHLY, CDR2 FYNNEI. Losses at the gene ends were 5 bases for V and 4 bases for J; bases not matched to a gene: 9. The CDR3 coding sequence is TGTGCCAGCAGTTTCACCGGGACAGGGTCCGGAAACACCATATATTTT. The encoded protein is CASSFTGTGSGNTIYF. The full variable domain, in which reference TRBV2 and TRBJ1-3 provide the parts outside the CDR3, is EPEVTQTPSHQVTQMGQEVILRCVPISNHLYFYWYRQILGQKVEFLVSFYNNEISEKSEIFDDQFSVERPDGSNFTLKIRSTKLEDSAMYFCASSFTGTGSGNTIYFGEGSWLTVV.

Only one count was recorded for this clone. This rearrangement joins TRBV11-2 to TRBJ2-1; 8 positions agree with TRBD2. V dropped 4 bases and J dropped 1; count of bases not matched to a gene: 6. The CDR3 loop spans 16 amino acids. The germline gives CDR1 SGHAT, CDR2 FQNNGV. This CDR3 reads CASSSSGGPSYNEQFF. The CDR3 coding sequence is TGTGCCAGCAGCTCCTCGGGGGGGCCTTCCTACAATGAGCAGTTCTTC.

The chain couples TRBV7-8 to TRBJ1-4, with 9 bases lining up with TRBD1. Germline trimming cut 5 bases from V and 10 bases from J; bases unmatched to any gene: 11. Looked up from germline, CDR1 is SGHVS and CDR2 is FQNEAQ. CDR3 length: 15 amino acids. CDR3 bases: TGTGCCAGCAGCCGTCACCGGGACAGGGATGGAAAACTGTTTTTT. It codes for CASSRHRDRDGKLFF. Full variable domain (outside the CDR3, taken from reference TRBV7-8 and TRBJ1-4): GAGVSQSPRYKVAKRGQDVALRCDPISGHVSLFWYQQALGQGPEFLTYFQNEAQLDKSGLPSDRFFAERPEGSVSTLKIQRTQQEDSAVYLCASSRHRDRDGKLFFGSGTQLSVL.

J is TRBJ1-1 and V is TRBV4-1, with D maybe TRBD1 (5 bases). Germline values: CDR1 MGHRA, CDR2 YSYEKL. The CDR3 totals 17 residues. The V gene lost 0 bases and the J gene lost 0 bases, with 14 bases spanning the gap. The chain's CDR3 is CASSQEAGAGLNTEAFF. The CDR3 DNA reads TGCGCCAGCAGCCAAGAGGCCGGGGCTGGCTTGAACACTGAAGCTTTCTTT.

The chain uses TRBV11-2 and TRBJ2-1; D is possibly TRBD1 (6 bases). Germline CDR1 reads SGHAT; CDR2 reads FQNNGV. Trimming removed 3 bases from V and 4 bases from J, with 10 bases in between. CDR3 size: 14 residues. In DNA form, the CDR3 reads TGTGCCAGCAGCTTTGGGGGACAATACAATGAGCAGTTCTTC. Protein: CASSFGGQYNEQFF.

This rearrangement joins TRBV5-4 to TRBJ2-1; maybe TRBD1 (6 bases). The CDR3 loop spans 16 amino acids. V was clipped by 5 bases and J by 6 bases, with 21 bases between them. Germline assignment: CDR1 SGHNT and CDR2 YYREEE (reference sequence). This CDR3 reads CASSGDRSLFSNEQFF. The CDR3 DNA is TGTGCCAGCAGTGGTGACAGGTCCCTTTTTTCCAATGAGCAGTTCTTC.

The J gene is TRBJ2-3, the V gene TRBV7-9, with 11 nucleotides matching TRBD1. This CDR3 contains 18 residues. V was pared by 3 bases and J by 2 bases, with 10 bases of the junction left unmatched. From germline, CDR1 is SEHNR and CDR2 FQNEAQ (reference sequence). The CDR3 coding sequence is TGTGCCAGCAGCTTCCCGGACCCGGGACAGGGGGACACAGATACGCAGTATTTT. Protein product: CASSFPDPGQGDTDTQYF. The full variable domain, rest sourced from reference TRBV7-9 and TRBJ2-3, is DTGVSQNPRHKITKRGQNVTFRCDPISEHNRLYWYRQTLGQGPEFLTYFQNEAQLEKSRLLSDRFSAERPKGSFSTLEIQRTEQGDSAMYLCASSFPDPGQGDTDTQYFGPGTRLTVL.

The genes are TRBV7-9 and TRBJ1-6; 8 bases map to TRBD1. J gave up 9 bases and V 8 bases, and 9 bases lay outside the gene matches. From germline, CDR1 is SEHNR and CDR2 FQNEAQ (reference sequence). The CDR3 runs to 14 residues. CDR3 in DNA: TGTGCCAGCTCTACCGGACAGGGAGGTTCACCCCTCCACTTT. Residues: CASSTGQGGSPLHF.